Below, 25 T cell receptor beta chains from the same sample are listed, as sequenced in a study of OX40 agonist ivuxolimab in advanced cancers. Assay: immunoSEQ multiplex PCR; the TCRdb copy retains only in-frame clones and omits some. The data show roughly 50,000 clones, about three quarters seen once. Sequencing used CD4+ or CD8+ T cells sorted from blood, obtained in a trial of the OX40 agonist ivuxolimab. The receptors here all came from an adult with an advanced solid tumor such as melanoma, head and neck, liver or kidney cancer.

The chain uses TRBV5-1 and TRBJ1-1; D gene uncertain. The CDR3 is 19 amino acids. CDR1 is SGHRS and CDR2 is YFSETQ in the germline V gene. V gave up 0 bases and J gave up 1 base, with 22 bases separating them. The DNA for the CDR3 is TGCGCCAGCAGCTTGGGAATTGTATCTTGGGAGGAGAAGAACACTGAAGCTTTCTTT. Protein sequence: CASSLGIVSWEEKNTEAFF.

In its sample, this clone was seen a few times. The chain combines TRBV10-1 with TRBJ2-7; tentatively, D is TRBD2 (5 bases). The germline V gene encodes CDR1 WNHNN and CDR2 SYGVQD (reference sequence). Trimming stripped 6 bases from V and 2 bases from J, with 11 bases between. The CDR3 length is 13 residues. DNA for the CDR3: TGCGCCAGCAGCCTACCCGGGGCCTACGAGCAGTACTTC. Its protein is CASSLPGAYEQYF.

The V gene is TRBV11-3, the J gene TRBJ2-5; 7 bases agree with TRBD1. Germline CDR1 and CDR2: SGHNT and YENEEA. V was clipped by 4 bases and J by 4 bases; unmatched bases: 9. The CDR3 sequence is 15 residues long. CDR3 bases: TGTGCCAGCAGCTCCAAAACGGACAGGATAGAGACCCAGTACTTC. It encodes CASSSKTDRIETQYF.

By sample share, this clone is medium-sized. Here the CDR3 reads CASSEGGGSGGIDTQYF. DNA of the CDR3: TGTGCCAGCAGCGAGGGGGGAGGATCGGGAGGAATAGATACGCAGTATTTT. The chain joins TRBV9 to TRBJ2-3, with D tentatively TRBD2 (7 bases). Germline V gene sequence: CDR1 SGDLS, CDR2 YYNGEE. V was shortened by 3 bases and J by 5 bases, with 22 bases between the two germline ends. This CDR3 is 17 amino acids long.

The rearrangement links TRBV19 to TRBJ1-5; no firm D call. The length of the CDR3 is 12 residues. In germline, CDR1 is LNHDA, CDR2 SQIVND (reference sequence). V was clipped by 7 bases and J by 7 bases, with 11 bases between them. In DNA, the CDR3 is TGTGCCAGTAATCCGGCGGGGCAGCCCCAGCATTTT. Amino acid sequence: CASNPAGQPQHF.

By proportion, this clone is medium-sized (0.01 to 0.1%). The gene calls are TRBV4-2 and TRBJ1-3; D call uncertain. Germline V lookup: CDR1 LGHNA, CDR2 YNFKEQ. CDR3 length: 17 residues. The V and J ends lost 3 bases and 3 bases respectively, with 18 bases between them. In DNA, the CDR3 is TGTGCCAGCAGCCATTCGAGTCTGGACCCCCTTGGAAACACCATATATTTT. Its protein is CASSHSSLDPLGNTIYF.

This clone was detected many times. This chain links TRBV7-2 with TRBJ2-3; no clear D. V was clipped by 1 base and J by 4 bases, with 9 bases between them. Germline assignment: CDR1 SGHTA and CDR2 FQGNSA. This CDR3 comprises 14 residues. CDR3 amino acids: CASSLGSHSDTQYF. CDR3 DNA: TGTGCCAGCAGCTTAGGAAGCCATTCAGATACGCAGTATTTT.

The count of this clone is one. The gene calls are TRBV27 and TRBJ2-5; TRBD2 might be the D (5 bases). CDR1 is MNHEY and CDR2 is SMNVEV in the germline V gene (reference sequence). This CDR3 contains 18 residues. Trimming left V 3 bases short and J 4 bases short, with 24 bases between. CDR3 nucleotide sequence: TGTGCCAGCAGTTTGTTGAGCGGCGATGGCCCGGTTCCAGAGACCCAGTACTTC. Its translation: CASSLLSGDGPVPETQYF.

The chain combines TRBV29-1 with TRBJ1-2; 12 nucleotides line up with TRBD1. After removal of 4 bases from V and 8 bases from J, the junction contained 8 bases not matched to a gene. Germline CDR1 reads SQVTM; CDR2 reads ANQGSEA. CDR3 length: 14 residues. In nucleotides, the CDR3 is TGCAGCGTTGTTCCGGGACAGGGGGCCTCGGGCTACACCTTC. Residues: CSVVPGQGASGYTF. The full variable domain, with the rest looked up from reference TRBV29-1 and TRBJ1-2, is SAVISQKPSRDICQRGTSLTIQCQVDSQVTMMFWYRQQPGQSLTLIATANQGSEATYESGFVIDKFPISRPNLTFSTLTVSNMSPEDSSIYLCSVVPGQGASGYTFGSGTRLTVV.

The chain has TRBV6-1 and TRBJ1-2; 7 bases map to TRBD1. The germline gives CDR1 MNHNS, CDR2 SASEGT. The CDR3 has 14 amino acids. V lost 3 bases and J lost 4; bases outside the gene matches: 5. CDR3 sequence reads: CASSEAGGPYGYTF. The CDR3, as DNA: TGTGCCAGCAGTGAGGCAGGGGGACCCTATGGCTACACCTTC.

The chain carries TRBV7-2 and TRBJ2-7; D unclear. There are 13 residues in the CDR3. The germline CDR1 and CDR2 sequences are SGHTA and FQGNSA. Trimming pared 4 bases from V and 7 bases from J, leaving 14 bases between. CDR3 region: CASSSGVLPEQYF. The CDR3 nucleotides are TGTGCCAGCAGCTCCGGAGTCCTCCCGGAGCAGTACTTC.

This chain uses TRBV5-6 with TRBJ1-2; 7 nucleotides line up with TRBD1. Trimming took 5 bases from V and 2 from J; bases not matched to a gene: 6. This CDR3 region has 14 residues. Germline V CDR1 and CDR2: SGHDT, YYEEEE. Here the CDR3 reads CASRWGQLNYGYTF. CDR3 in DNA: TGTGCCAGCAGATGGGGACAGTTGAACTATGGCTACACCTTC.

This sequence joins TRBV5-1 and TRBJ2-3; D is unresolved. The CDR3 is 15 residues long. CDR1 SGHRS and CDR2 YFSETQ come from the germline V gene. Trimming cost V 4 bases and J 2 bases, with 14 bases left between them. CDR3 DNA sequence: TGCGCCAGCAGCGCCCGGACGGGTAACACAGATACGCAGTATTTT. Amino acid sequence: CASSARTGNTDTQYF. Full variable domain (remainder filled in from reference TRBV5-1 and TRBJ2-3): KAGVTQTPRYLIKTRGQQVTLSCSPISGHRSVSWYQQTPGQGLQFLFEYFSETQRNKGNFPGRFSGRQFSNSRSEMNVSTLELGDSALYLCASSARTGNTDTQYFGPGTRLTVL.

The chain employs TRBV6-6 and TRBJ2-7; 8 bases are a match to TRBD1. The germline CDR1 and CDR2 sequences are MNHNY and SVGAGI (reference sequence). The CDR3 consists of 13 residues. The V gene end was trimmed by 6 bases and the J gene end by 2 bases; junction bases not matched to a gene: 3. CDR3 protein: CASRGTGPYEQYF. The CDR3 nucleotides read TGTGCCAGCAGGGGGACAGGCCCCTACGAGCAGTACTTC.

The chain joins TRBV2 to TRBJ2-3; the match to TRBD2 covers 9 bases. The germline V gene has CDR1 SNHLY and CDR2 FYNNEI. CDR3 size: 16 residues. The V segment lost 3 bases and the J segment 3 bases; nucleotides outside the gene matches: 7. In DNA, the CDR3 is TGTGCCAGCAGTGAGCTAGCGGGACCCAGGACAGATACGCAGTATTTT. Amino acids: CASSELAGPRTDTQYF.

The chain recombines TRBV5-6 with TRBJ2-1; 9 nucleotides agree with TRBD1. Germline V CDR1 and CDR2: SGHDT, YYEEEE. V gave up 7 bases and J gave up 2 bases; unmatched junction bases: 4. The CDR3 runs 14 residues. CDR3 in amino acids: CASGDRVAYNEQFF. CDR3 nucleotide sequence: TGTGCCAGCGGGGACAGGGTGGCCTACAATGAGCAGTTCTTC.

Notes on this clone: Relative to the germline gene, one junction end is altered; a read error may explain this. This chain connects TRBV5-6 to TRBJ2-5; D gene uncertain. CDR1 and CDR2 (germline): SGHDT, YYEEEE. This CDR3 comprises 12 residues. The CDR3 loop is CASSLYEESQYF. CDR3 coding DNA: TGTGCCAGCAGCTTGTACGAAGAGAGCCAGTACTTC.

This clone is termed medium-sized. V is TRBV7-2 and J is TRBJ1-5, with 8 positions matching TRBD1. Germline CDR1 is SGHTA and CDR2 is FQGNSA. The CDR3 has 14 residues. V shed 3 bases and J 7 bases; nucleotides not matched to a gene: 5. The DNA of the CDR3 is TGTGCCAGCAGCTTCGTGACAGGGGAGCAGCCCCAGCATTTT. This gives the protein CASSFVTGEQPQHF.

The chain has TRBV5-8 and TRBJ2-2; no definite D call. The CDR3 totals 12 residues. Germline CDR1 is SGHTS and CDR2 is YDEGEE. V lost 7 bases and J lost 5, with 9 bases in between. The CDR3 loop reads CASETLTGELFF. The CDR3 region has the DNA TGTGCCAGCGAGACTTTAACCGGGGAGCTGTTTTTT.

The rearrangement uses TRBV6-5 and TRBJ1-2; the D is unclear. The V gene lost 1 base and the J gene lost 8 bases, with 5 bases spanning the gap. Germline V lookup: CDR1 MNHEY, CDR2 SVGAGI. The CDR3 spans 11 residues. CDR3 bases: TGTGCCAGCAGTTACTTAGGCGGCTACACCTTC. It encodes CASSYLGGYTF.

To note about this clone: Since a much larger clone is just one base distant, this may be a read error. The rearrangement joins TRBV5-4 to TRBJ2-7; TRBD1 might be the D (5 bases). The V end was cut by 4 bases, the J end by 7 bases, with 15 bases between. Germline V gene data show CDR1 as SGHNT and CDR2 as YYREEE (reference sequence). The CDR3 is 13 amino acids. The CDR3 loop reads CASSLRQPLEQYF. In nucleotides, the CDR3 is TGTGCCAGCAGCCTAAGACAGCCTTTGGAGCAGTACTTC. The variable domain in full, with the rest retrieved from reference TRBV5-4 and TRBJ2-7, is ETGVTQSPTHLIKTRGQQVTLRCSSQSGHNTVSWYQQALGQGPQFIFQYYREEENGRGNFPPRFSGLQFPNYSSELNVNALELDDSALYLCASSLRQPLEQYFGPGTRLTVT.

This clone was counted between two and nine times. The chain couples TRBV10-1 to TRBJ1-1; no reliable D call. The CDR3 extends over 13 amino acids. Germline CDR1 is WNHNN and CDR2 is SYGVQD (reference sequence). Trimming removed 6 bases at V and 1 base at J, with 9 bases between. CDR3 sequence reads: CASREDTNTEAFF. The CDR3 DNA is TGCGCCAGCAGGGAAGACACGAACACTGAAGCTTTCTTT.

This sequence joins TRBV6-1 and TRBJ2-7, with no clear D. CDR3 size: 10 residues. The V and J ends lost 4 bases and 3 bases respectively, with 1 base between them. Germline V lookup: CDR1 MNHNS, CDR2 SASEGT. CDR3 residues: CASSVYEQYF. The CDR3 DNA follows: TGTGCCAGCAGTGTCTACGAGCAGTACTTC.

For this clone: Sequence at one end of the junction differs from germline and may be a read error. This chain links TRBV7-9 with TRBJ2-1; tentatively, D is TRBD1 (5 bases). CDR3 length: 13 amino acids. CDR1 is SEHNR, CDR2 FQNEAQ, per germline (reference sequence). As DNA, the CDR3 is TGTGCCAGCAGCTTAGGGGGCAACAATGGGCAGTTCTTC. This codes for CASSLGGNNGQFF.

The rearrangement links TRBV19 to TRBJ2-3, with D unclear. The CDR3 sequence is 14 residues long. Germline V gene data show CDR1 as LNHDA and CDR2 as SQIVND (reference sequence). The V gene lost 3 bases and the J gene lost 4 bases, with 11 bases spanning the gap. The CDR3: CASSMGESADTQYF. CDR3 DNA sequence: TGTGCCAGTAGTATGGGTGAGTCGGCAGATACGCAGTATTTT.